These 15 T cell receptor beta chains came from one sample sequenced in a study of regulatory T cells in long-lasting Graves disease. Arm-PCR of CDR3 regions and iRepertoire HTBI primers were the basis on which TCR beta libraries were built. From the multiplex PCR reads, TCRdb called clonotypes with MiXCR, one entry per CDR3 protein. Among about 520,000 distinct CDR3 sequences, around 12% were seen once, and the ten largest hold over 7%. Time point reported: newly diagnosed GD, antithyroid drugs for less than 3 months. TCR sequences were obtained from RNA taken from PBMCs. These data were likewise used in another study, on T cells in Graves' hyperthyroidism and ophthalmopathy.

The specimen comprised peripheral blood mononuclear cells (PBMCs), sampled at new diagnosis, from a patient treated with antithyroid drugs. These receptors were collected from a woman in her 30s with Graves disease.

Ten or more counts support this clonotype. The CDR3 sequence: CASRGTQYNSPLHF. The CDR3 DNA reads as TGTGCCAGCAGGGGAACACAGTATAATTCACCCCTCCACTTT. J is TRBJ1-6 and V is TRBV11-2; D is uncertain. V lost 6 bases and J 4 bases, leaving 10 bases between the germline ends. Per the germline V gene, CDR1 is SGHAT and CDR2 is FQNNGV. The CDR3 is 14 residues long.

Only a few counts were recorded for this clonotype. V is TRBV9 and J is TRBJ2-7, with 8 bases that match TRBD1. V was clipped by 4 bases and J by 2 bases; unmatched bases: 8. This CDR3 spans 15 amino acids. Germline CDR1 is SGDLS and CDR2 is YYNGEE. CDR3 nucleotides: TGTGCCAGCAGCATCTCGGACAGGGCCACCTACGAGCAGTACTTC. Its protein is CASSISDRATYEQYF.

This clonotype has at least ten counts. The chain uses TRBV2 and TRBJ2-7; TRBD1 matches at 7 bases. Looked up from germline, CDR1 is SNHLY and CDR2 is FYNNEI. The V and J ends lost 4 bases and 9 bases, in that order; junction bases with no gene match: 18. The CDR3 has 16 amino acids. The CDR3 is CASSAYLQGSDRGQYF. The CDR3 DNA sequence: TGTGCCAGCAGTGCATACCTACAGGGGTCGGACCGTGGGCAGTACTTC.

The chain couples TRBV25-1 to TRBJ1-2; 7 bases agree with TRBD1. From germline, CDR1 is MGHDK and CDR2 SYGVNS. With 3 bases clipped from V and 8 bases from J, the junction kept 9 bases outside the gene matches. The CDR3 is made up of 14 amino acids. The CDR3 reads CASSERGPVYGYTF. CDR3 DNA sequence: TGTGCCAGCAGTGAGAGGGGGCCGGTTTACGGCTACACCTTC.

This clonotype was picked up many times. J is TRBJ2-1 and V is TRBV18; maybe TRBD2 (6 bases). Germline-derived CDR1 and CDR2 are KGHSH and LQKENI. Trimming shortened V by 3 bases and J by 7 bases, and 10 bases separated the two germline ends. This CDR3 is 13 amino acids long. The CDR3 bases are TGTGCCAGCTCACCGGGACTTATAAATGAGCAGTTCTTC. This encodes CASSPGLINEQFF.

This clonotype occurred a few times. The chain couples TRBV10-3 to TRBJ2-3, with D possibly being TRBD1 (6 bases). The germline CDR1 and CDR2 sequences are ENHRY and SYGVKD. The CDR3 is 15 amino acids. Trimming removed 3 bases from V and 0 bases from J, with 10 bases in between. The CDR3 region has the DNA TGTGCCATCAGTGATGGTCAGGGGAGCACAGATACGCAGTATTTT. Translating gives CAISDGQGSTDTQYF.

This clonotype appeared many times. This chain joins TRBV11-2 and TRBJ2-1; 7 positions match TRBD2. Germline assignment: CDR1 SGHAT and CDR2 FQNNGV. The CDR3 has 13 residues. V trimming: 1 base; J trimming: 7 bases; junction bases outside the gene matches: 1. The CDR3 nucleotides are TGTGCCAGCAGCTTAGGACTAGCAAATGAGCAGTTCTTC. Encoded protein: CASSLGLANEQFF.

This clonotype showed up just a few times. The chain carries TRBV12-3 or TRBV12-4 and TRBJ1-1; D not certain. V dropped 4 bases and J dropped 0 bases, with 15 bases sitting between them. The CDR3 runs to 16 residues. The CDR3, as DNA: TGTGCCAGCAGTTGTCCGACCGAGACATTGAACACTGAAGCTTTCTTT. Protein sequence: CASSCPTETLNTEAFF.

This clonotype was counted a few times. The gene calls are TRBV24-1 and TRBJ2-1, with TRBD2 matching 7 bases. The V gene's germline CDR1 is KGHDR and CDR2 SFDVKD. V shed 0 bases and J 8 bases; nucleotides not matched to a gene: 15. There are 18 residues in the CDR3. CDR3 protein: CATSDLAGDGRGLHEQFF. The CDR3 DNA sequence: TGTGCCACCAGTGATTTGGCGGGGGACGGGAGAGGGTTGCATGAGCAGTTCTTC.

This sequence joins TRBV19 and TRBJ2-1; TRBD1 is a possible D gene (6 bases). The CDR3 totals 14 residues. CDR1 is LNHDA, CDR2 SQIVND, per germline (reference sequence). V was shortened by 4 bases and J by 6 bases, with 13 bases between the two germline ends. CDR3 nucleotides: TGTGCCAGTAGTACAGGGGCCTTAATCAATGAGCAGTTCTTC. This encodes CASSTGALINEQFF.

Many counts were recorded for this clonotype. The V and J genes are TRBV12-3 or TRBV12-4 and TRBJ2-7; D may match TRBD1 or TRBD2 (5 bases each). The CDR3 length is 13 residues. Trimming shortened V by 3 bases and J by 0 bases, and 6 bases separated the two germline ends. This CDR3 reads CASSLGVSYEQYF. CDR3 sequence (DNA): TGTGCCAGCAGTTTGGGGGTCTCCTACGAGCAGTACTTC.

This clonotype was observed at least ten times. This chain uses TRBV12-3 or TRBV12-4 with TRBJ2-1; 12 nucleotides match TRBD2. The CDR3 sequence is 15 residues long. V lost 5 bases and J lost 8; bases outside the gene matches: 7. CDR3 nucleotides: TGTGCCAGCAGTCCCCTAGCGGGAGGGTCCGATGAGCAGTTCTTC. Its protein is CASSPLAGGSDEQFF.

On this clonotype itself: A read error may be the cause here, since a much bigger clone is one base away. This chain links TRBV10-3 with TRBJ2-1; D is perhaps TRBD2 (5 bases). V dropped 2 bases and J dropped 7 bases, with 12 bases sitting between them. Germline-derived CDR1 and CDR2 are ENHRY and SYGVKD. This CDR3 is 14 amino acids long. The CDR3 DNA reads as TGTGCCATCAGTGAGAATGGGGAGTTAAATGAGCAGTTCTTC. Translated: CAISENGELNEQFF.

The table lists this clonotype with a few counts. The chain uses TRBV2 and TRBJ1-5, with a tentative D call TRBD1 (5 bases). The CDR3 runs to 16 residues. With 5 bases removed from V and 2 bases from J, the gap between germline ends came to 16 bases. Germline V CDR1 and CDR2: SNHLY, FYNNEI. This CDR3 reads CASSLTAYMGNQPQHF. CDR3 nucleotide sequence: TGTGCCAGCAGTCTGACAGCATATATGGGCAATCAGCCCCAGCATTTT.

About this clonotype itself: A much bigger clone sits one base away, suggesting this may be a read error. V is TRBV18 and J is TRBJ2-5, with TRBD1 matching over 11 bases. After removal of 6 bases from V and 4 bases from J, the junction contained 7 bases not matched to a gene. CDR3 size: 15 residues. The germline CDR1 and CDR2 sequences are KGHSH and LQKENI. The DNA for the CDR3 is TGTGCCAGCTCCCAGGACAGGGGGCGCACAGAGACCCAGTACTTC. Protein sequence: CASSQDRGRTETQYF.